Below, 32 T cell receptor beta chains from the same sample are listed, as sequenced in a study of vaccination and CD4 T cells after COVID-19 (dated 2022 in TCRdb). The sample's treatment or condition label, in plain terms: approximately 9-day PBMC culture with coronavirus spike peptide pools or control peptides (ViraFEST assay). Receptor amplification or capture employed PCR. The data were produced on an Illumina iSeq 100. DNA from cultured CD4+ T cells underwent TCR sequencing with the Oncomine TCR Beta short-read assay at the Johns Hopkins FTIC core. The raw public reads went through TCRdb reprocessing: fastp at Q25, MiXCR clone calling, in-frame beta chains kept. Every CDR3 protein is listed once, alongside the most common genes and DNA of its rows. The sample table contains roughly 28,000 distinct CDR3 sequences; only one count was recorded for around 64% of them. Approximately 16% of the sample goes to the ten largest clones.

No cognate antigen is known for these TCRs. Sample: CD4+ T cells from blood, cultured in vitro, taken after SARS-CoV-2 vaccination. These receptors all come from a human donor who received a COVID-19 vaccine.

The rearrangement uses TRBV30 and TRBJ1-4; D may be TRBD1 (5 bases). V lost 2 bases and J lost 5, with 9 bases in between. Per the germline V gene, CDR1 is GTSNPN and CDR2 is SVGIG (reference sequence). The CDR3 sequence is 13 residues long. CDR3 coding DNA: TGTGCCTGGAGTAGACAGCAAAATGAAAAACTGTTTTTT. Its translation is CAWSRQQNEKLFF.

This clonotype came up a few times. The rearrangement uses TRBV7-2 and TRBJ1-6; no clear D. This CDR3 is 16 amino acids long. With 7 bases removed from V and 1 base from J, the gap between germline ends came to 14 bases. Germline lookup yields CDR1 SGHTA and CDR2 FQGNSA. For the CDR3, the DNA is TGTGCCAGCACCCTCACAATGGGGTCCTATAATTCACCCCTCCACTTT. Residues: CASTLTMGSYNSPLHF.

The rearrangement uses TRBV29-1 and TRBJ1-2; D unclear. Looked up from germline, CDR1 is SQVTM and CDR2 is ANQGSEA. The CDR3 runs to 13 residues. Trimming left V 0 bases short and J 0 bases short, with 5 bases between. The chain's CDR3 is CSVEDLTNYGYTF. The CDR3 DNA follows: TGCAGCGTTGAAGATCTTACTAACTATGGCTACACCTTC. The whole variable domain, remainder taken from reference TRBV29-1 and TRBJ1-2, is SAVISQKPSRDICQRGTSLTIQCQVDSQVTMMFWYRQQPGQSLTLIATANQGSEATYESGFVIDKFPISRPNLTFSTLTVSNMSPEDSSIYLCSVEDLTNYGYTFGSGTRLTVV.

The chain combines TRBV11-2 with TRBJ1-2; maybe TRBD1 (5 bases). V gave up 6 bases and J gave up 2 bases, with 16 bases separating them. Germline loops: CDR1 SGHAT, CDR2 FQNNGV. The CDR3 has 15 amino acids. The CDR3 is CASRAVGVRNYGYTF. The CDR3 bases are TGTGCCAGCAGAGCCGTGGGGGTCAGGAACTATGGCTACACCTTC.

This chain uses TRBV5-5 with TRBJ1-5; 12 bases agree with TRBD1. This CDR3 has 20 amino acids. Germline-derived CDR1 and CDR2 are SGHKS and YYEKEE (reference sequence). Unmatched junction bases numbered 16, after V lost 5 bases and J lost 1 base. The CDR3 sequence is CASRQITGQGAFDSNQPQHF. DNA for the CDR3: TGTGCCAGCAGACAGATCACGGGACAGGGGGCGTTTGACAGCAATCAGCCCCAGCATTTT.

The J gene is TRBJ2-3, the V gene TRBV24-1, with 7 bases lining up with TRBD1. From germline, CDR1 is KGHDR and CDR2 SFDVKD. V trimming: 7 bases; J trimming: 1 base; junction bases outside the gene matches: 7. The CDR3 runs to 15 residues. CDR3 loop: CATSLTGERTDTQYF. CDR3 sequence (DNA): TGTGCCACCAGCTTAACAGGGGAACGCACAGATACGCAGTATTTT.

The chain employs TRBV2 and TRBJ2-3, with 9 bases identical to TRBD2. The CDR3 loop spans 18 amino acids. Germline lookup yields CDR1 SNHLY and CDR2 FYNNEI. With V trimmed by 2 bases and J by 3 bases, 12 bases remained unmatched. This CDR3 is CASSEILSEAGGTDTQYF. The CDR3 bases are TGTGCCAGCAGTGAAATTCTTTCCGAGGCGGGGGGGACAGATACGCAGTATTTT. Full variable domain (outside the CDR3, taken from reference TRBV2 and TRBJ2-3): EPEVTQTPSHQVTQMGQEVILRCVPISNHLYFYWYRQILGQKVEFLVSFYNNEISEKSEIFDDQFSVERPDGSNFTLKIRSTKLEDSAMYFCASSEILSEAGGTDTQYFGPGTRLTVL.

A few counts support this clonotype. The chain is built from TRBV6-1 and TRBJ2-1; D is undetermined. The germline CDR1 and CDR2 sequences are MNHNS and SASEGT. This CDR3 has 13 amino acids. The V gene lost 8 bases and the J gene lost 6 bases, with 14 bases spanning the gap. The CDR3 protein is CASLTRTTNEQFF. In DNA, the CDR3 is TGTGCCAGCCTTACCCGAACTACCAATGAGCAGTTCTTC.

The chain carries TRBV15 and TRBJ2-2; D not certain. Germline values: CDR1 LNHNV, CDR2 YYDKDF (reference sequence). CDR3 length: 17 residues. V dropped 0 bases and J dropped 5 bases, with 16 bases sitting between them. CDR3 coding DNA: TGTGCCACCAGCAGAGAGAGGACGGCCTTGGGAACCGGGGAGCTGTTTTTT. Translating it yields CATSRERTALGTGELFF.

The chain links TRBV7-4 to TRBJ2-2, with D perhaps given as TRBD1 or TRBD2 (5 bases each). Deletions cut 5 bases from V and 4 bases from J, with 17 bases between. Per germline, CDR1 SGHVT and CDR2 SQSDAQ. The length of the CDR3 is 16 residues. CDR3 sequence: CASSVVQTAVTGELFF. CDR3 bases: TGTGCCAGCAGCGTAGTGCAGACAGCGGTCACCGGGGAGCTGTTTTTT.

The V and J genes are TRBV19 and TRBJ1-1; tentative D call: TRBD1 (6 bases). CDR1 is LNHDA, CDR2 SQIVND, per germline (reference sequence). This CDR3 comprises 13 residues. The V end was cut by 7 bases, the J end by 1 base, with 10 bases between. The CDR3 loop reads CASNQGWNTEAFF. CDR3 DNA: TGTGCCAGTAATCAGGGGTGGAACACTGAAGCTTTCTTT.

This sequence joins TRBV6-1 and TRBJ1-2, with a tentative D call TRBD1 (5 bases). The CDR3 totals 11 residues. Trimming cost V 6 bases and J 9 bases, with 11 bases left between them. Per germline, CDR1 MNHNS and CDR2 SASEGT. CDR3 region: CASSQGPSYTF. Here the CDR3 DNA reads TGTGCCAGCAGCCAGGGACCGAGCTACACCTTC.

V is TRBV3-1 and J is TRBJ2-5, with 12 bases identical to TRBD1. The ends lost 4 bases at V and 5 bases at J; junction bases unmatched: 23. This CDR3 region has 21 residues. Germline V CDR1 and CDR2: LGHDT, YNNKEL (reference sequence). CDR3 nucleotides: TGTGCCAGCAGCCTTGTACCCCCGGGACAGGGGGCTGGGAAGGGGCACGAGACCCAGTACTTC. Protein: CASSLVPPGQGAGKGHETQYF.

This clonotype was detected only a few times. J is TRBJ1-1 and V is TRBV19; D uncertain. This CDR3 contains 14 residues. Germline CDR1 reads LNHDA; CDR2 reads SQIVND (reference sequence). V was cut by 0 bases and J by 3 bases, with 8 bases left in between. The CDR3 sequence is CASSIETRYTEAFF. In DNA form, the CDR3 reads TGTGCCAGTAGTATAGAAACACGATACACTGAAGCTTTCTTT. Together with reference TRBV19 and TRBJ1-1, the CDR3 gives the full variable domain: DGGITQSPKYLFRKEGQNVTLSCEQNLNHDAMYWYRQDPGQGLRLIYYSQIVNDFQKGDIAEGYSVSREKKESFPLTVTSAQKNPTAFYLCASSIETRYTEAFFGQGTRLTVV.

The CDR3 loop is CASSREEKLFF. In DNA, the CDR3 is TGTGCCAGCAGCCGGGAAGAAAAACTGTTTTTT. V usage is TRBV7-9 and J usage is TRBJ1-4, with D unclear. CDR3 length: 11 amino acids. Trimming stripped 5 bases from V and 8 bases from J, with 6 bases between. Germline V CDR1 and CDR2: SEHNR, FQNEAQ (reference sequence).

The chain carries TRBV19 and TRBJ1-1; perhaps TRBD1 as D (5 bases). The CDR3 sequence is 13 residues long. V was pared by 3 bases and J by 5 bases, with 10 bases between. CDR1 LNHDA and CDR2 SQIVND come from the germline V gene (reference sequence). CDR3 protein: CASSISRETEAFF. The CDR3 DNA reads as TGTGCCAGTAGTATCTCCAGGGAAACTGAAGCTTTCTTT.

CDR3 in amino acids: CAVYSRDRGPQETQYF. The CDR3 nucleotides are TGCGCCGTCTACTCTCGTGACAGGGGACCTCAAGAGACCCAGTACTTC. The J gene is TRBJ2-5, the V gene TRBV10-1, with TRBD1 matching 8 bases. In germline, CDR1 is WNHNN, CDR2 SYGVQD (reference sequence). Trimming took 11 bases from V and 2 from J; bases not matched to a gene: 16. This CDR3 has 16 amino acids.

The rearrangement links TRBV20-1 to TRBJ2-3; D remains ambiguous. Germline V gene data show CDR1 as DFQATT and CDR2 as SNEGSKA (reference sequence). V gave up 4 bases and J gave up 1 base, with 6 bases separating them. This CDR3 is built from 12 residues. The CDR3 DNA is TGCAGTGCTATAGGGCGCACAGATACGCAGTATTTT. This encodes CSAIGRTDTQYF.

This clonotype was recorded a few times. The J gene is TRBJ2-3, the V gene TRBV11-1; possibly TRBD1 for D (6 bases). V was clipped by 3 bases and J by 3 bases, with 13 bases between them. This CDR3 contains 15 residues. Germline V gives CDR1 SGHAT, CDR2 FQDESV (reference sequence). For the CDR3, the DNA is TGTGCCAGCAGCTTGGTACCCAGGGGAACAGATACGCAGTATTTT. The encoded protein is CASSLVPRGTDTQYF.

The rearrangement uses TRBV24-1 and TRBJ2-3; no firm D call. Trimming cost V 2 bases and J 0 bases, with 17 bases left between them. The CDR3 sequence is 18 residues long. Germline CDR1 is KGHDR and CDR2 is SFDVKD. The CDR3 DNA reads TGTGCCACCAGTGATTCAGATCCCACTACAGTGAGCACAGATACGCAGTATTTT. Its protein is CATSDSDPTTVSTDTQYF.

The chain uses TRBV6-1 and TRBJ2-5; weak D call: TRBD2 (6 bases). V dropped 0 bases and J dropped 5 bases, with 10 bases sitting between them. Looked up from germline, CDR1 is MNHNS and CDR2 is SASEGT. CDR3 size: 14 residues. For the CDR3, the DNA is TGTGCCAGCAGTGAAGCGGCAGGGAGGGAGACCCAGTACTTC. It specifies CASSEAAGRETQYF.

V usage is TRBV2 and J usage is TRBJ2-5, with a tentative D call TRBD1 (5 bases). V dropped 4 bases and J dropped 4 bases, with 10 bases sitting between them. The CDR3 contains 13 residues. Germline loops: CDR1 SNHLY, CDR2 FYNNEI. CDR3 region: CASSGWQGETQYF. Written as DNA, the CDR3 is TGTGCCAGCAGTGGATGGCAGGGAGAGACCCAGTACTTC.

The chain joins TRBV27 to TRBJ2-2, with TRBD1 identical over 7 bases. This CDR3 contains 16 residues. Germline CDR1 MNHEY, CDR2 SMNVEV (reference sequence). J gave up 3 bases and V 8 bases, and 12 bases lay outside the gene matches. The CDR3 region is CASRITGTVYTGELFF. As DNA, the CDR3 is TGTGCCAGCCGCATTACCGGGACAGTTTACACCGGGGAGCTGTTTTTT.

Here the CDR3 reads CASSKGPAGGEISTDTQYF. For the CDR3, the DNA is TGTGCCAGCAGCAAAGGTCCAGCGGGGGGAGAAATTAGCACAGATACGCAGTATTTT. The genes are TRBV21-1 and TRBJ2-3; TRBD2 is the table's D call, not checked against the DNA. TRBV21-1 is shown as a pseudogene. CDR3 size: 19 residues.

The CDR3 DNA sequence: TGTGCCAGTTTGGGGGAAGGCACAGATACGCAGTATTTT. It is translated as CASLGEGTDTQYF. The rearrangement joins TRBV11-3 to TRBJ2-3; D might be TRBD1 or TRBD2, each matching 5 bases. The CDR3 sequence is 13 residues long. V was cut by 9 bases and J by 1 base, with 11 bases left in between. Germline loops: CDR1 SGHNT, CDR2 YENEEA.

The chain carries TRBV7-9 and TRBJ1-1; D is perhaps TRBD1 (5 bases). This CDR3 is 14 amino acids long. Germline values: CDR1 SEHNR, CDR2 FQNEAQ (reference sequence). The V gene lost 4 bases and the J gene lost 0 bases, with 9 bases spanning the gap. CDR3 sequence: CASSSGDLNTEAFF. CDR3 coding DNA: TGTGCCAGCAGCTCCGGGGACCTGAACACTGAAGCTTTCTTT.

CDR3 sequence (DNA): TGTGCCAGCAGTGAGGGTAGGGCAGGGGGGCTGAACTATGGCTACACCTTC. Translating gives CASSEGRAGGLNYGYTF. The chain joins TRBV25-1 to TRBJ1-2; 7 nucleotides agree with TRBD1. The CDR3 spans 17 residues. Germline trimming cut 3 bases from V and 2 bases from J; bases unmatched to any gene: 12. In germline, CDR1 is MGHDK, CDR2 SYGVNS.

The gene calls are TRBV30 and TRBJ1-2; no definite D call. This CDR3 has 12 amino acids. Trimming shortened V by 3 bases and J by 8 bases, and 13 bases separated the two germline ends. Germline CDR1 GTSNPN, CDR2 SVGIG (reference sequence). CDR3: CAWRGAGRGYTF. The CDR3 DNA follows: TGTGCCTGGAGAGGCGCGGGCAGGGGCTACACCTTC. Complete variable domain (other parts from reference TRBV30 and TRBJ1-2): SQTIHQWPATLVQPVGSPLSLECTVEGTSNPNLYWYRQAAGRGLQLLFYSVGIGQISSEVPQNLSASRPQDRQFILSSKKLLLSDSGFYLCAWRGAGRGYTFGSGTRLTVV.

The chain employs TRBV2 and TRBJ1-6; 8 bases map to TRBD1. The trim removed 5 bases at V and 5 bases at J, leaving 5 bases unmatched. The length of the CDR3 is 15 residues. Germline V gives CDR1 SNHLY, CDR2 FYNNEI. The CDR3 spells CASSIRTGNNSPLHF. The CDR3 DNA reads TGTGCCAGCAGTATCCGGACAGGGAATAATTCACCCCTCCACTTT.

Here the CDR3 reads CASSRPGGGLHEQYF. The CDR3 DNA is TGTGCCAGCAGCAGACCCGGCGGGGGTCTTCACGAGCAGTACTTC. The V call is TRBV6-1, the J call TRBJ2-7; 7 nucleotides line up with TRBD2. CDR1 and CDR2 from the germline V gene are MNHNS and SASEGT. The V segment lost 6 bases and the J segment 5 bases; nucleotides outside the gene matches: 13. CDR3 length equals 15 residues.

This chain joins TRBV2 and TRBJ1-2, with 8 bases lining up with TRBD1. V lost 4 bases and J lost 7; bases outside the gene matches: 11. Germline-derived CDR1 and CDR2 are SNHLY and FYNNEI. This CDR3 spans 15 amino acids. DNA of the CDR3: TGTGCCAGCAGTGCGAGGGGCCAGGGGGCGGGTGGCTACACCTTC. Translated: CASSARGQGAGGYTF.

J is TRBJ2-5 and V is TRBV12-3 or TRBV12-4; D remains unclear. The CDR3 contains 11 residues. Trimming stripped 4 bases from V and 5 bases from J, with 5 bases between. CDR3 in DNA: TGTGCCAGCAGTTCGACCGAGACCCAGTACTTC. It yields the protein CASSSTETQYF.